This T cell receptor beta chain originates from a study of regulatory T cells in long-lasting Graves disease. Comments on this clonotype: Its cognate antigen is unknown.

Building of the TCR beta libraries involved iRepertoire HTBI primers and Arm-PCR of CDR3 regions. TCRdb processed the multiplex PCR reads anew with MiXCR; each CDR3 protein has one entry. The table shows roughly 350,000 distinct CDR3 sequences, with around 15% occurring only once. The study's findings and limits: Lower TCR diversity characterized persistent Graves' patients relative to newly diagnosed patients.

Germline CDR1 is SQVTM and CDR2 is ANQGSEA. The CDR3 sequence is 15 residues long. Trimming shortened V by 6 bases and J by 3 bases, and 17 bases separated the two germline ends. The time point: newly diagnosed GD, antithyroid drugs for less than 3 months. PBMC RNA was the source of the TCR library. The sample was also linked to a second study, of T cells in Graves' hyperthyroidism and ophthalmopathy. As that report states: For Graves' hyperthyroidism to be stable, ophthalmopathy could not progress within 18 months.

The TCR was taken from a man between 35 and 55 years old with Graves disease. The specimen comprised peripheral blood mononuclear cells (PBMCs), sampled at new diagnosis, from a patient treated with antithyroid drugs. The J gene is TRBJ1-4, the V gene TRBV29-1, with D perhaps TRBD1 (5 bases). The CDR3 sequence is CSVGDARGPNEKLFF. Written as DNA, the CDR3 is TGCAGCGTCGGAGACGCACGGGGCCCTAATGAAAAACTGTTTTTT.